What follows describes a single TCR beta chain. Unmatched junction bases numbered 4, after V lost 9 bases and J lost 0 bases. Germline CDR1 reads SGHAT; CDR2 reads FQNNGV. The length of the CDR3 is 13 residues. The entry originates in a study of blood T cell repertoires in COVID-19. Individuals aged 18 to 89 years were recruited from fewer than 30 US areas. As originally analysed: How many nucleated cells were present was estimated from reference gene primer amplification. Only in-frame clones appear in the TCRdb table, and some are missing; sequencing was by immunoSEQ multiplex PCR. The D gene and trimming were derived from the DNA, and the V and J assignments and clone size from that table. This sample has 200,000 or so clones; 88% occur once, and the top ten carry under 3%.

This rearrangement joins TRBV11-2 to TRBJ1-1; TRBD1 matches at 7 bases. The receptor was derived from a woman between 25 and 40 years old who had recovered from COVID-19. The sequenced sample consisted of PBMCs or T cells enriched from blood (not recorded which). The CDR3 loop is CASTTGMNTEAFF. CDR3 bases: TGTGCCAGTACGACAGGGATGAACACTGAAGCTTTCTTT. Filled out from reference TRBV11-2 and TRBJ1-1, the complete variable domain reads EAGVAQSPRYKIIEKRQSVAFWCNPISGHATLYWYQQILGQGPKLLIQFQNNGVVDDSQLPKDRFSAERLKGVDSTLKIQPAKLEDSAVYLCASTTGMNTEAFFGQGTRLTVV.